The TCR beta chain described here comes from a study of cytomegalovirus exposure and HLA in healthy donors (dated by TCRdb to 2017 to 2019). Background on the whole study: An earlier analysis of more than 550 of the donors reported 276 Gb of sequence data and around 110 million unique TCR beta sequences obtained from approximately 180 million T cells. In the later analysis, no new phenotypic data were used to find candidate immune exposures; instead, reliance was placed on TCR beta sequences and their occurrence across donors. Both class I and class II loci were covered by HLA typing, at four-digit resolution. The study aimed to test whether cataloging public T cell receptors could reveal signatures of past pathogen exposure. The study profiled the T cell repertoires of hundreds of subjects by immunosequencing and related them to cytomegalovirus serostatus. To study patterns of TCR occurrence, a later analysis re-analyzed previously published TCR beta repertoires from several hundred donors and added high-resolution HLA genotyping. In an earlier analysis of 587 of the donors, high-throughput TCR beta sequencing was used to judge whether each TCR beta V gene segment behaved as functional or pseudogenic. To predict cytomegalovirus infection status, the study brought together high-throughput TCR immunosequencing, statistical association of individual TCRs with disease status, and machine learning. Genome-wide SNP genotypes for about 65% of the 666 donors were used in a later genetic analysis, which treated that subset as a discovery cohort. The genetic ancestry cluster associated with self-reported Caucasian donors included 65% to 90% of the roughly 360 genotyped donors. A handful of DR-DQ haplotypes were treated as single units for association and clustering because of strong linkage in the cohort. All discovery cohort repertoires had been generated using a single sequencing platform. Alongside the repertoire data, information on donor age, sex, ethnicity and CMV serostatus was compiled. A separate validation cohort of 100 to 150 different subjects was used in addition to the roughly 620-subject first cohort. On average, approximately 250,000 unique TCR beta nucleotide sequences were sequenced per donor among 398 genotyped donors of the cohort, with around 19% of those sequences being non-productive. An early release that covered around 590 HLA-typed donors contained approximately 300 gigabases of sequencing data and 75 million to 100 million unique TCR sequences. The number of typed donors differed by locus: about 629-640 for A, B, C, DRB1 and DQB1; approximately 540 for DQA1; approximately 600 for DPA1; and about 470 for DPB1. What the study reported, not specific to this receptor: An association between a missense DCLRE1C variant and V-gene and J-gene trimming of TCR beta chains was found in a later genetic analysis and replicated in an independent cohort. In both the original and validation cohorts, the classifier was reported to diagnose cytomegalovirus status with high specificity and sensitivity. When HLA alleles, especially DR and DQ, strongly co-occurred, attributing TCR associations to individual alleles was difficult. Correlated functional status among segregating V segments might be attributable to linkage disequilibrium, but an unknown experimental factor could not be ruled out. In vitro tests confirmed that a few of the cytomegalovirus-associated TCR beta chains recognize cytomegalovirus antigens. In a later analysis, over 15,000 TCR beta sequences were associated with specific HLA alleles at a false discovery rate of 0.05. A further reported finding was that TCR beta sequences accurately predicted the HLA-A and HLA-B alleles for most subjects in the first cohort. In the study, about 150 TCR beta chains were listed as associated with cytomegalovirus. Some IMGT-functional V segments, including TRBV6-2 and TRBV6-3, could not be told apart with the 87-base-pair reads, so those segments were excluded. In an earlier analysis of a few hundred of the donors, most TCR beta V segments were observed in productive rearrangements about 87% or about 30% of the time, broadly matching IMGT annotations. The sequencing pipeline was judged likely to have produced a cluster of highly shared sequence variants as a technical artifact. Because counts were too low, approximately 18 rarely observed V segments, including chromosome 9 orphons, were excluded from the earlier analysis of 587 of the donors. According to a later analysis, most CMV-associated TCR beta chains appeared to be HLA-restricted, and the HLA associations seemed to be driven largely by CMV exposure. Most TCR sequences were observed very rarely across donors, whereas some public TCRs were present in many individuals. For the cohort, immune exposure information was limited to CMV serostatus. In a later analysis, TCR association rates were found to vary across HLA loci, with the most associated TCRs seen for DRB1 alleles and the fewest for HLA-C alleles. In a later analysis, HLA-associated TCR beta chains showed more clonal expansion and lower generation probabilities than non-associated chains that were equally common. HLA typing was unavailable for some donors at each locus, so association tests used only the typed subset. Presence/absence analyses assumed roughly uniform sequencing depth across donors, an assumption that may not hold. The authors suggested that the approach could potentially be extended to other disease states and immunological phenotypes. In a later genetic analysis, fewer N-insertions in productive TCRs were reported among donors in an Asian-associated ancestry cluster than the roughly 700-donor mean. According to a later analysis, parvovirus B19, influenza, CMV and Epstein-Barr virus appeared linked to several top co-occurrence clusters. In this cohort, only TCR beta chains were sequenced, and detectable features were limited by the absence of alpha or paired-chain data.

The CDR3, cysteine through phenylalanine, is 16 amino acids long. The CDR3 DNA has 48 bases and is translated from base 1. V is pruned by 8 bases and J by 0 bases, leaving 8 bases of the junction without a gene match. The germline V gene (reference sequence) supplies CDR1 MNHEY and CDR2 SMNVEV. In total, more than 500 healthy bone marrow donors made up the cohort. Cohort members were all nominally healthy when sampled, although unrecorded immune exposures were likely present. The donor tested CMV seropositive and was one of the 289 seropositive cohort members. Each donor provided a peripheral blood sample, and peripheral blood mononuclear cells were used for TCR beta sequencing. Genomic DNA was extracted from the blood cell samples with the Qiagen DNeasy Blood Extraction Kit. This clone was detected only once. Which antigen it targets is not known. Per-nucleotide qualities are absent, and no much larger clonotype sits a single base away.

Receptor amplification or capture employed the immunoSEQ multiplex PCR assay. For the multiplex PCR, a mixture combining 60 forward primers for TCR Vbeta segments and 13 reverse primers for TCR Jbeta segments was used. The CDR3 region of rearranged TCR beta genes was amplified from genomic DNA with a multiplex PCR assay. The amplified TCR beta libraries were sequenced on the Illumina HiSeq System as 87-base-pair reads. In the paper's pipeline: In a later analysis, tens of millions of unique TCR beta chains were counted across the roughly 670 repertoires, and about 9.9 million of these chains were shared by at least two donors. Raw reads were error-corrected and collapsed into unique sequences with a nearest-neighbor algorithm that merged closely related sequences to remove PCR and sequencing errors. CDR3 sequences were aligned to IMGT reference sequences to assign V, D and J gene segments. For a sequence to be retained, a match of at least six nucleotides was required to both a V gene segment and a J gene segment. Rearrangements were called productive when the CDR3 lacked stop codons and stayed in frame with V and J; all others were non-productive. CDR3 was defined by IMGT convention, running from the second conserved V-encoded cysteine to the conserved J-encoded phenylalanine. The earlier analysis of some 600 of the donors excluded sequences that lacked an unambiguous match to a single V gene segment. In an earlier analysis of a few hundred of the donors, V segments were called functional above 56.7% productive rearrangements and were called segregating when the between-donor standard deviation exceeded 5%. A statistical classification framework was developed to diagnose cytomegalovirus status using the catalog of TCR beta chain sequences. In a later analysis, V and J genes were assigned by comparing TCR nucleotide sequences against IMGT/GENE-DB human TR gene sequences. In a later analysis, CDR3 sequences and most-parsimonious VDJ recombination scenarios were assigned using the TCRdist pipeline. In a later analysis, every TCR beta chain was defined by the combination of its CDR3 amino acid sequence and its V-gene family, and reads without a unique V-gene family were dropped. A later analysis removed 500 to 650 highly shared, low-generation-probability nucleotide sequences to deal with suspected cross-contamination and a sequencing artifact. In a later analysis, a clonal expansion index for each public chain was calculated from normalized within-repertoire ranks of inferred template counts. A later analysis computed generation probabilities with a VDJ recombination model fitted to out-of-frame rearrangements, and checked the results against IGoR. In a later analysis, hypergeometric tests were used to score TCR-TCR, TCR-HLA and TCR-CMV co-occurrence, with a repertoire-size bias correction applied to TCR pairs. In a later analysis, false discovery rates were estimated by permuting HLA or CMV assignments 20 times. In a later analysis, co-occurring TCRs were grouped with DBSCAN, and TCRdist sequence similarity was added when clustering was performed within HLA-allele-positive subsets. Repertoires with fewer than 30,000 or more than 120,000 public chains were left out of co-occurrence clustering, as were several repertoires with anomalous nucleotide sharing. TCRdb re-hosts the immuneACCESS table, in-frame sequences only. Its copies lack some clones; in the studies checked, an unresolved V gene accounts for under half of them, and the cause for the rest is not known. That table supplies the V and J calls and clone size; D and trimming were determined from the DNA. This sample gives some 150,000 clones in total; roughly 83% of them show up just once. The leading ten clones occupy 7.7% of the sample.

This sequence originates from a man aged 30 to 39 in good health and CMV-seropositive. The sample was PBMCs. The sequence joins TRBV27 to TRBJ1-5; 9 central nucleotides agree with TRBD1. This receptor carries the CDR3 CASGRDRDNSNQPQHF. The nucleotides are TGTGCCAGCGGCCGGGACAGGGATAATAGCAATCAGCCCCAGCATTTT.